The clone carrying this T cell receptor (beta chain) was recorded once. The antigen remains undetermined. The data belong to a study of shared clonotypes between healthy human individuals. Broader study findings: The genetic and exposure-history diversity represented was limited by few donors. Among several donors, roughly 5.4% of naive CD4 clonotypes were found in common.

Splitting of CD4+ cells produced CD45RA+ naive and CD45RA-negative memory subsets. An even split of each subset's genomic DNA across several immunoSEQ plates was performed. Sequenced by immunoSEQ multiplex PCR; TCRdb stores in-frame clones only, minus some. This repertoire shows about 2.3 million clones, around 92% found once; its top ten account for around 0.4%. Input material: naive CD4+ T cells from PBMCs. Documented subset: CD45RA+ positively selected. The source of this sequence is a man between 18 and 35 years old in good health. Some clones in this sample may be carry-over from other donors' samples.

This chain's CDR3 is CASSSLGVANTGELFF. CDR3 in DNA: TGTGCCAGCAGTTCCCTCGGTGTGGCGAACACCGGGGAGCTGTTTTTT. The chain joins TRBV27 to TRBJ2-2; D remains unclear. From germline, CDR1 is MNHEY and CDR2 SMNVEV (reference sequence). The CDR3 has 16 residues. V lost 4 bases and J lost 0, with 12 bases in between.